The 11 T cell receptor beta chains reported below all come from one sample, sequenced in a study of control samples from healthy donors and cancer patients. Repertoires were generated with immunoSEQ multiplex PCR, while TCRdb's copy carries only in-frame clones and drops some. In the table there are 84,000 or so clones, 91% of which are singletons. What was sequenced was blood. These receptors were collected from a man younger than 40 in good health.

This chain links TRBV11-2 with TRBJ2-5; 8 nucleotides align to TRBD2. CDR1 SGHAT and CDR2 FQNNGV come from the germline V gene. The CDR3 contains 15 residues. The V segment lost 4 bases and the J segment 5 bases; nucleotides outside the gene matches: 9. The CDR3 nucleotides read TGTGCCAGCAGCTCCGAGACTAGCGCGGAGGAGACCCAGTACTTC. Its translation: CASSSETSAEETQYF.

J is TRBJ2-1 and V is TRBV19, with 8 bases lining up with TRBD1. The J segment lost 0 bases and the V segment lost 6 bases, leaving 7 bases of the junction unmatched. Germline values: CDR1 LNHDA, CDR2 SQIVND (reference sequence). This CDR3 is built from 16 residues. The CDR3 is CASREQGVSSYNEQFF. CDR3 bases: TGTGCCAGTAGGGAACAGGGGGTCTCCTCCTACAATGAGCAGTTCTTC.

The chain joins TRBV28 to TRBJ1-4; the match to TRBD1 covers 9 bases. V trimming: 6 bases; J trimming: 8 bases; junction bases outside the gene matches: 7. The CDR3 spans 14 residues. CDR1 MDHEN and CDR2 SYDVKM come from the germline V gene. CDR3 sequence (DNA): TGTGCCAGCAGACAAACAGGGGGCAGAGAAAAACTGTTTTTT. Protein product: CASRQTGGREKLFF.

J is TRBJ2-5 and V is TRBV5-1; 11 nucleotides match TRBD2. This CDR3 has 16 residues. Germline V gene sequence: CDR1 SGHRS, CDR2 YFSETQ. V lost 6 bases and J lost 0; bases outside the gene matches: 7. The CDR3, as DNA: TGCGCCAGCAAGACCGGGACTAGCGGAAACCAAGAGACCCAGTACTTC. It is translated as CASKTGTSGNQETQYF.

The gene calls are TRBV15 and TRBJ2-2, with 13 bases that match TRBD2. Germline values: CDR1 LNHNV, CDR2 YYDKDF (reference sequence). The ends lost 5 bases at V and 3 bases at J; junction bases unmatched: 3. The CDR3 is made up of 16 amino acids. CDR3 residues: CATSGTSGGDTGELFF. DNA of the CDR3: TGTGCCACCAGCGGAACTAGCGGGGGGGACACCGGGGAGCTGTTTTTT.

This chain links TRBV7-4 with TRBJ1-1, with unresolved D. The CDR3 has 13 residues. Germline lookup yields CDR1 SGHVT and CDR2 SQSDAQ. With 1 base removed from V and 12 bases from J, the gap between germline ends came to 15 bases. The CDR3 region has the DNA TGTGCCAGCAGCTTAGGCGGGAAAGATCTGACTTTCTTT. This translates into CASSLGGKDLTFF.

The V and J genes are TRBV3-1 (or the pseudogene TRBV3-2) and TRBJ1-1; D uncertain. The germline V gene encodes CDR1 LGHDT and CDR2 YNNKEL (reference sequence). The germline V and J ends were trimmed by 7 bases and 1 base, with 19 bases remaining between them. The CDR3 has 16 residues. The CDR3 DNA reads TGTGCCAGCAACCTCGTCGGCAGGCCAAGGAACACTGAAGCTTTCTTT. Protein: CASNLVGRPRNTEAFF.

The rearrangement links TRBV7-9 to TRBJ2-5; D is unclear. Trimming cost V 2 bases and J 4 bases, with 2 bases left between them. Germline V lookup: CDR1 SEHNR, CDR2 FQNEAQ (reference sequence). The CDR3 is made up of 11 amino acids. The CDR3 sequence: CASSLLETQYF. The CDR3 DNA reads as TGTGCCAGCAGCTTATTAGAGACCCAGTACTTC.

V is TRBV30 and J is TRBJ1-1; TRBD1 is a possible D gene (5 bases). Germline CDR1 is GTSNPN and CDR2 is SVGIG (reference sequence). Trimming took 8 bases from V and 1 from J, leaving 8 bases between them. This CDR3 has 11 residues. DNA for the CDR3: TGTGCCGCGGGGGGGAACACTGAAGCTTTCTTT. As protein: CAAGGNTEAFF.

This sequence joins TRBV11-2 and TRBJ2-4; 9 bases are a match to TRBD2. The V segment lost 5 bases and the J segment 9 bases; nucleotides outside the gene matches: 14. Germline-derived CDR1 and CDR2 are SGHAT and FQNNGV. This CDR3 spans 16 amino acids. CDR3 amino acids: CASSPLFSGRPVIQYF. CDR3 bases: TGTGCCAGCAGCCCCCTGTTTAGCGGGAGACCCGTCATTCAGTACTTC.

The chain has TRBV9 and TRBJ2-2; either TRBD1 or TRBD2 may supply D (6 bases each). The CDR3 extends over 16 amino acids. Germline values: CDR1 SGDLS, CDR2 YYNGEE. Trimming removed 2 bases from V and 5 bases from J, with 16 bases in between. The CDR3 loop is CASSVFRGLGTGELFF. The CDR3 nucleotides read TGTGCCAGCAGCGTTTTCAGGGGACTTGGGACCGGGGAGCTGTTTTTT.